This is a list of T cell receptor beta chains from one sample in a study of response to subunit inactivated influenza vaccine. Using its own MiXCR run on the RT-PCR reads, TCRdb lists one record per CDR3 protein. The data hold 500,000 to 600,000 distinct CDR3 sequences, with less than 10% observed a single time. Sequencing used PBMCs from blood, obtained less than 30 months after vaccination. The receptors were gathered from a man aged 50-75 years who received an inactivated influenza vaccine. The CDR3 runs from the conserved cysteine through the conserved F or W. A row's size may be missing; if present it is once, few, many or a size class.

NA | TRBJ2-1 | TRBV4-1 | CASSLVPFSNEQFF
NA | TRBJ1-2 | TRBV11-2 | CASSPTRVGGYTF
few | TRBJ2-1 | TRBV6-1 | CASSITGTSGSEQFF
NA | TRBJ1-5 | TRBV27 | CASSFRGQGPQHF
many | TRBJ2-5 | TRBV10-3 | CAISDSGGARETQYF
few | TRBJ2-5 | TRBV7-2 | CASSFVAGIQETQYF
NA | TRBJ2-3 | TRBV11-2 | CASSLVPFRTYPYF
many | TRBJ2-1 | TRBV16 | CASSQSRGGNEQFF
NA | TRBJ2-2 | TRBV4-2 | CASSQEGTSGRAGTGELFF
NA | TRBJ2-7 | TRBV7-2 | CASRVGQHSYEQYF
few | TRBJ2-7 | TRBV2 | CASSGMLEQYF
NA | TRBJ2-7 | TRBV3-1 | CASSQDSGTSGSYEQYF
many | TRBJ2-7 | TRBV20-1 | CSASLAEAYEQYF
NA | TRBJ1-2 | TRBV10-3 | CAISDDRNYGYTF
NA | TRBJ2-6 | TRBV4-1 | CASSQVGAGANVLTF
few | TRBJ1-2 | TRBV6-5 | CASRYNYGYTF
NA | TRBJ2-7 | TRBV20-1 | CSARAGTLPTQYF
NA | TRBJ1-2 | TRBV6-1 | CASSSFRTGGYGYTF
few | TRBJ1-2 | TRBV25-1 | CASGPGLDGYTF
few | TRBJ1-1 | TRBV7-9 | CASGDRDTEAFF
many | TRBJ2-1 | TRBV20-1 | CSAIPASGINEQFF
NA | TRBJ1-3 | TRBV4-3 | CASSQDTHRDSGNTIYF
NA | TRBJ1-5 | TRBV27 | CASSRLTNLQGVNQPQHF
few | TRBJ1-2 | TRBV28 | CASSNIGAGKYGYTF
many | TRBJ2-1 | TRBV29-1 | CSVASRLAPYNEQFF
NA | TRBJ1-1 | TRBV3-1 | CASSQAGQGSTAEAFF
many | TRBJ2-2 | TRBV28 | CASSIAGRTTGELFF